Shown below are 17 T cell receptor beta chains from a single sample sequenced in a study of glioma-infiltrating T cells. The iRepertoire nested amplicon-rescue multiplex PCR amplified TCR alpha and beta CDR3s from RNA. TCRdb called the multiplex PCR reads again in MiXCR, with one record for every CDR3 protein. Of about 400,000 distinct CDR3 sequences in the sample, 41% were seen once. The sample was glioma tissue, nonneoplastic brain tissue, or PBMCs (not recorded which). The receptors were gathered from a human donor with low-grade glioma or glioblastoma, undergoing nonglioma brain surgery, or in good health (not recorded which).

The chain combines TRBV7-9 with TRBJ2-5; tentatively, D is TRBD1 (5 bases). Germline V lookup: CDR1 SEHNR, CDR2 FQNEAQ (reference sequence). Trimming removed 2 bases from V and 2 bases from J, with 9 bases in between. The length of the CDR3 is 14 residues. The CDR3 loop is CASSLLTGQETQYF. CDR3 in DNA: TGTGCCAGCAGCTTACTAACAGGACAAGAGACCCAGTACTTC.

This clonotype was counted at least ten times. The chain carries TRBV7-2 and TRBJ1-2; the match to TRBD1 covers 9 bases. The CDR3 consists of 14 residues. CDR1 is SGHTA, CDR2 FQGNSA, per germline. The junction had 5 bases not matched to a gene; V was cut back by 6 bases and J by 3 bases. CDR3 residues: CASRSTGGDYGYTF. The CDR3 DNA reads TGTGCCAGCAGATCGACAGGGGGAGACTATGGCTACACCTTC.

A word on this clonotype: The germline gene is not matched at one end of the junction; a read error may be the cause. The genes are TRBV28 and TRBJ1-1, with 9 bases that match TRBD1. The CDR3 length is 15 residues. CDR1 and CDR2 (germline): MDHEN, SYDVKM. The CDR3 loop reads CAGSLRGQGSTEAFF. In DNA, the CDR3 is TGTGCCGGCAGCTTGAGGGGACAGGGAAGCACTGAAGCTTTCTTT.

A note on this clonotype: It may be a read error: a sequence one base away is much more abundant. This rearrangement joins TRBV20-1 to TRBJ1-6; 7 nucleotides agree with TRBD1. The CDR3 is 13 amino acids. Germline lookup yields CDR1 DFQATT and CDR2 SNEGSKA (reference sequence). After removal of 2 bases from V and 14 bases from J, the junction contained 9 bases not matched to a gene. CDR3 nucleotide sequence: TGCAGTGCTAGACTGGCACAGGGGTGGACCCTCCACTTT. Amino acids: CSARLAQGWTLHF.

To note about this clonotype: Because the CDR3 is missing its conserved closing phenylalanine or tryptophan, this is likely a read error. This rearrangement joins TRBV28 to TRBJ2-1; D not resolved. The CDR3 has 15 amino acids. CDR1 and CDR2 (germline): MDHEN, SYDVKM. Trimming pared 5 bases from V and 3 bases from J, leaving 14 bases between. CDR3 sequence: CASSGFWVGYNEQFS. For the CDR3, the DNA is TGTGCCAGCAGTGGCTTCTGGGTCGGCTACAATGAGCAGTTCTCC.

This clonotype was detected ten times or more. V and J are TRBV28 and TRBJ1-1; TRBD1 might be the D (5 bases). The germline CDR1 and CDR2 sequences are MDHEN and SYDVKM. The CDR3 covers 15 residues. V was trimmed by 3 bases and J by 2 bases, leaving 13 bases between them. The CDR3 reads CASSFRQRPNTEAFF. DNA for the CDR3: TGTGCCAGCAGTTTCCGACAGAGACCCAACACTGAAGCTTTCTTT.

This clonotype was counted a single time. V gene TRBV7-2 combines with J gene TRBJ2-7, with TRBD2 as a possible D gene (5 bases). This CDR3 is 19 amino acids long. Germline assignment: CDR1 SGHTA and CDR2 FQGNSA. V was shortened by 4 bases and J by 4 bases, with 29 bases between the two germline ends. The CDR3 reads CASSSVTPGLGLRKYEQYF. In DNA form, the CDR3 reads TGTGCCAGCAGCTCCGTAACTCCGGGGTTAGGGTTGCGAAAATACGAGCAGTACTTC. The full variable domain, its missing parts supplied by reference TRBV7-2 and TRBJ2-7, is GAGVSQSPSNKVTEKGKDVELRCDPISGHTALYWYRQSLGQGLEFLIYFQGNSAPDKSGLPSDRFSAERTGGSVSTLTIQRTQQEDSAVYLCASSSVTPGLGLRKYEQYFGPGTRLTVT.

To note about this clonotype: Just one base apart from a much larger clone, this may be a read error. The gene calls are TRBV6-2 or TRBV6-3 and TRBJ2-5; a weak D match, TRBD2 (5 bases). Germline V gene lookup returns CDR1 MNHEY and CDR2 SVGEGT. Trimming shortened V by 8 bases and J by 4 bases, and 14 bases separated the two germline ends. This CDR3 contains 13 residues. Here the CDR3 DNA reads TGTGCCAGCGGCCCAACTAGATCAGAGACCCAGTACTTC. Residues: CASGPTRSETQYF.

The CDR3 region has the DNA TGTGCCAGCAGAACCTACGAGGCTCCAGCCTACGAGCAGTACTTC. Translating it yields CASRTYEAPAYEQYF. The rearrangement uses TRBV28 and TRBJ2-7, with no clear D. Trimming stripped 6 bases from V and 2 bases from J, with 17 bases between. This CDR3 has 15 residues. CDR1 and CDR2 (germline): MDHEN, SYDVKM.

V gene TRBV7-2 combines with J gene TRBJ1-2; 9 nucleotides align to TRBD1. Germline-derived CDR1 and CDR2 are SGHTA and FQGNSA. The length of the CDR3 is 15 residues. Losses at the gene ends were 5 bases for V and 2 bases for J; bases not matched to a gene: 6. The CDR3 sequence is CASSPSGTGNYGYTF. CDR3 nucleotides: TGTGCCAGCAGCCCCTCCGGGACAGGGAACTATGGCTACACCTTC.

The table lists this clonotype with a few counts. The chain carries TRBV7-3 and TRBJ1-1; maybe TRBD1 (6 bases). Germline V gene sequence: CDR1 SGHTA, CDR2 FQGTGA. The CDR3 runs 15 residues. With 1 base removed from V and 3 bases from J, the gap between germline ends came to 12 bases. This CDR3 reads CASSLRGGGDTEAFF. The CDR3, as DNA: TGTGCCAGCAGCTTAAGAGGAGGGGGAGACACTGAAGCTTTCTTT. Variable domain in full (rest from reference TRBV7-3 and TRBJ1-1): GAGVSQTPSNKVTEKGKYVELRCDPISGHTALYWYRQSLGQGPEFLIYFQGTGAADDSGLPNDRFFAVRPEGSVSTLKIQRTERGDSAVYLCASSLRGGGDTEAFFGQGTRLTVV.

To note about this clonotype: A much larger clone is a single base away; this may be a read error. V and J are TRBV27 and TRBJ2-7, with D unresolved. CDR1 is MNHEY, CDR2 SMNVEV, per germline (reference sequence). This CDR3 is 14 amino acids long. The CDR3 loop is CAISLIAGSYEQYF. The CDR3 coding sequence is TGTGCCATCAGTTTAATTGCAGGCTCCTACGAGCAGTACTTC.

This clonotype occurred a few times. The rearrangement joins TRBV7-2 to TRBJ2-5, with a tentative D call TRBD1 (6 bases). Deletions cut 6 bases from V and 7 bases from J, with 18 bases between. The germline CDR1 and CDR2 sequences are SGHTA and FQGNSA. This CDR3 has 14 amino acids. The CDR3 nucleotides are TGTGCCAGCAGGCCTACAGGGTCGCGGTCGACCCAGTACTTC. It specifies CASRPTGSRSTQYF.

This chain joins TRBV5-4 and TRBJ2-1; 7 positions agree with TRBD1. V gave up 4 bases and J gave up 6 bases; unmatched junction bases: 16. CDR1 SGHNT and CDR2 YYREEE come from the germline V gene (reference sequence). This CDR3 has 17 amino acids. CDR3 DNA: TGTGCCAGCAGCCCTAGACAGGGCACCCGTTGGGGCAATGAGCAGTTCTTC. This gives the protein CASSPRQGTRWGNEQFF.

This clonotype was counted many times. The chain joins TRBV6-1 to TRBJ2-2; 10 bases are a match to TRBD1. Germline V gene lookup returns CDR1 MNHNS and CDR2 SASEGT. With V trimmed by 5 bases and J by 7 bases, 7 bases remained unmatched. The CDR3 totals 15 residues. CDR3 DNA: TGTGCCAGCAGTAACGACAGGGGGCAGGACGGGGAGCTGTTTTTT. It specifies CASSNDRGQDGELFF.

Of note for this clonotype: A much larger clone sits a single nucleotide away, making a read error possible. This sequence joins TRBV15 and TRBJ2-1, with no clear D. The CDR3 runs to 13 residues. Germline CDR1 is LNHNV and CDR2 is YYDKDF (reference sequence). DNA for the CDR3: TGTGCCACCAGGAACCAGGCTTCACATGAGCAGCTCTTC. The encoded protein is CATRNQASHEQLF.

The rearrangement links TRBV28 to TRBJ1-4, with TRBD1 matching over 7 bases. Germline V gene data show CDR1 as MDHEN and CDR2 as SYDVKM. The CDR3 loop spans 15 amino acids. Trimming removed 5 bases from V and 5 bases from J; junction bases left unmatched: 8. The CDR3 reads CASSDSGTANEKLFF. The CDR3 DNA is TGTGCCAGCAGTGACTCCGGGACAGCAAATGAAAAACTGTTTTTT.